Below are 25 T cell receptor beta chains sequenced from a single sample in a study of blood T cell repertoires in COVID-19. Profiled with immunoSEQ multiplex PCR; TCRdb holds only in-frame clones, not every one. In the table there are some 400,000 clones, 89% of which are singletons. The sequenced material came from PBMCs or T cells enriched from blood (not recorded which). Receptor source: a woman in her 30s who had recovered from COVID-19.

The V gene is TRBV28, the J gene TRBJ1-2, with D perhaps matching TRBD1 (5 bases). The CDR3 loop spans 14 amino acids. V lost 1 base and J lost 9, with 15 bases in between. Germline assignment: CDR1 MDHEN and CDR2 SYDVKM. DNA of the CDR3: TGTGCCAGCAGTTTATCAGGGCTCATGTCTAGCTACACCTTC. It yields the protein CASSLSGLMSSYTF.

This rearrangement joins TRBV28 to TRBJ1-6, with TRBD1 matching over 9 bases. Germline loops: CDR1 MDHEN, CDR2 SYDVKM. J was trimmed by 13 bases and V by 5 bases; bases with no gene match: 9. This CDR3 comprises 14 residues. The CDR3 nucleotides read TGTGCCAGCAGTCCGGACAGGGGTTTTCGTCCCCTCCACTTT. Translated: CASSPDRGFRPLHF.

The chain couples TRBV7-9 to TRBJ2-2, with TRBD2 matching over 10 bases. Germline V CDR1 and CDR2: SEHNR, FQNEAQ (reference sequence). CDR3 length: 14 residues. Losses at the gene ends were 11 bases for V and 1 base for J; bases not matched to a gene: 4. The CDR3 coding sequence is TGTGCCGGGGGACTAGCGAAGAACACCGGGGAGCTGTTTTTT. Protein: CAGGLAKNTGELFF.

The chain links TRBV7-9 to TRBJ2-7; D remains ambiguous. Germline lookup yields CDR1 SEHNR and CDR2 FQNEAQ (reference sequence). CDR3 length: 15 amino acids. V lost 3 bases and J lost 5, with 17 bases in between. CDR3: CASSFFSRRSDEQYF. The CDR3 nucleotides read TGTGCCAGCAGCTTTTTCTCTCGGCGGTCGGACGAGCAGTACTTC.

In its sample, this clone was seen once. The chain employs TRBV19 and TRBJ2-3, with 9 nucleotides matching TRBD2. Per the germline V gene, CDR1 is LNHDA and CDR2 is SQIVND (reference sequence). This CDR3 contains 16 residues. V gave up 5 bases and J gave up 2 bases; unmatched junction bases: 8. The CDR3 DNA sequence: TGTGCCAGTAGTGCCTTAGCGGGGGACCTCACAGATACGCAGTATTTT. Amino acids: CASSALAGDLTDTQYF. Based on the CDR3 plus reference TRBV19 and TRBJ2-3, the full variable domain is DGGITQSPKYLFRKEGQNVTLSCEQNLNHDAMYWYRQDPGQGLRLIYYSQIVNDFQKGDIAEGYSVSREKKESFPLTVTSAQKNPTAFYLCASSALAGDLTDTQYFGPGTRLTVL.

The gene calls are TRBV19 and TRBJ2-7; possibly TRBD1 for D (5 bases). CDR3 length: 14 amino acids. V dropped 3 bases and J dropped 2 bases, with 11 bases sitting between them. Germline loops: CDR1 LNHDA, CDR2 SQIVND (reference sequence). The CDR3 reads CASSIMVDTYEQYF. The CDR3 DNA follows: TGTGCCAGTAGTATTATGGTGGACACCTACGAGCAGTACTTC.

The rearrangement links TRBV6-1 to TRBJ2-7; 9 nucleotides align to TRBD2. The V and J ends lost 2 bases and 3 bases, in that order; junction bases with no gene match: 8. Germline loops: CDR1 MNHNS, CDR2 SASEGT. The CDR3 totals 16 residues. CDR3 in amino acids: CASSERRLAGIYEQYF. CDR3 nucleotides: TGTGCCAGCAGTGAACGCAGGCTAGCGGGGATCTACGAGCAGTACTTC.

V is TRBV19 and J is TRBJ2-5; D is possibly TRBD2 (5 bases). The CDR3 consists of 14 residues. V was cut by 1 base and J by 4 bases, with 10 bases left in between. Germline lookup yields CDR1 LNHDA and CDR2 SQIVND (reference sequence). CDR3 in DNA: TGTGCCAGTAGTATAGTTCCGGGGTCAGAGACCCAGTACTTC. Amino acids: CASSIVPGSETQYF. The full variable domain, completed using reference TRBV19 and TRBJ2-5, is DGGITQSPKYLFRKEGQNVTLSCEQNLNHDAMYWYRQDPGQGLRLIYYSQIVNDFQKGDIAEGYSVSREKKESFPLTVTSAQKNPTAFYLCASSIVPGSETQYFGPGTRLLVL.

The V and J genes are TRBV25-1 and TRBJ2-1; D ambiguous. The CDR3 is 12 amino acids. Trimming stripped 6 bases from V and 3 bases from J, with 6 bases between. Germline loops: CDR1 MGHDK, CDR2 SYGVNS. This CDR3 is CASSASYNEQFF. DNA for the CDR3: TGTGCCAGCAGCGCCAGCTACAATGAGCAGTTCTTC.

This clone turned up a few times. The rearrangement joins TRBV19 to TRBJ1-1, with TRBD1 matching over 7 bases. After removal of 6 bases from V and 1 base from J, the junction contained 5 bases not matched to a gene. The CDR3 is 14 residues long. Germline CDR1 and CDR2: LNHDA and SQIVND (reference sequence). CDR3 sequence: CASRKTGSNTEAFF. The CDR3 DNA reads as TGTGCCAGTAGGAAGACAGGGTCGAACACTGAAGCTTTCTTT.

The chain recombines TRBV5-1 with TRBJ2-5, with D maybe TRBD1 (6 bases). The germline V and J ends were trimmed by 2 bases and 4 bases, with 15 bases remaining between them. This CDR3 contains 15 residues. Looked up from germline, CDR1 is SGHRS and CDR2 is YFSETQ. CDR3 sequence (DNA): TGCGCCAGCAGCTTACAGGGATCGAGAGTAGAGACCCAGTACTTC. Its protein is CASSLQGSRVETQYF.

The sample holds one count of this clone. The V gene is TRBV7-3, the J gene TRBJ2-2; possible D gene TRBD1, 6 bases. V gave up 5 bases and J gave up 2 bases, with 15 bases separating them. The V gene's germline CDR1 is SGHTA and CDR2 FQGTGA. This CDR3 has 16 residues. The CDR3 sequence: CASSQRDMANTGELFF. The CDR3 DNA reads TGTGCCAGCAGCCAACGGGACATGGCTAACACCGGGGAGCTGTTTTTT.

This sequence joins TRBV4-3 and TRBJ1-6; D is uncertain. With 0 bases removed from V and 7 bases from J, the gap between germline ends came to 4 bases. The CDR3 extends over 13 amino acids. Looked up from germline, CDR1 is LGHNA and CDR2 is YSLEER. The CDR3 DNA follows: TGCGCCAGCAGCCAAGATCGGAATTCACCCCTCCACTTT. Encoded protein: CASSQDRNSPLHF.

The chain carries TRBV6-5 and TRBJ2-5; 9 nucleotides align to TRBD1. Per germline, CDR1 MNHEY and CDR2 SVGAGI. This CDR3 has 15 amino acids. The J segment lost 7 bases and the V segment lost 10 bases, leaving 16 bases of the junction unmatched. The CDR3 spells CATGEITGGRGTQYF. The CDR3 bases are TGTGCCACTGGGGAAATTACAGGGGGCCGAGGGACCCAGTACTTC.

This chain's CDR3 is CAWTFNYGYTF. The CDR3 DNA reads TGTGCCTGGACCTTTAACTATGGCTACACCTTC. The V and J genes are TRBV30 and TRBJ1-2; D is unresolved. Germline CDR1 GTSNPN, CDR2 SVGIG (reference sequence). V was cut by 4 bases and J by 1 base, with 4 bases left in between. The CDR3 length is 11 residues.

This sequence joins TRBV13 and TRBJ2-3; 8 positions agree with TRBD1. The CDR3 length is 15 residues. Germline loops: CDR1 PRHDT, CDR2 FYEKMQ (reference sequence). The V gene end was trimmed by 0 bases and the J gene end by 6 bases; junction bases not matched to a gene: 5. Written as DNA, the CDR3 is TGTGCCAGCAGCTTAGGCAGGGGGCCTCCCGATACGCAGTATTTT. Translating gives CASSLGRGPPDTQYF. Full variable domain (missing parts from reference TRBV13 and TRBJ2-3): AAGVIQSPRHLIKEKRETATLKCYPIPRHDTVYWYQQGPGQDPQFLISFYEKMQSDKGSIPDRFSAQQFSDYHSELNMSSLELGDSALYFCASSLGRGPPDTQYFGPGTRLTVL.

The gene calls are TRBV5-4 and TRBJ1-2, with D unclear. This CDR3 is built from 12 residues. With 1 base removed from V and 4 bases from J, the gap between germline ends came to 5 bases. The germline gives CDR1 SGHNT, CDR2 YYREEE (reference sequence). CDR3 sequence: CASSLYGYGYTF. The CDR3 DNA sequence: TGTGCCAGCAGCTTGTACGGCTATGGCTACACCTTC.

The chain combines TRBV20-1 with TRBJ2-4, with D perhaps TRBD2 (5 bases). This CDR3 region has 14 residues. In germline, CDR1 is DFQATT, CDR2 SNEGSKA (reference sequence). V lost 3 bases, J lost 2 bases, and 11 bases lay in between. The CDR3 region has the DNA TGCAGTGCTAGTCGGGGAGCGACCAAAAACATTCAGTACTTC. This codes for CSASRGATKNIQYF.

The chain combines TRBV9 with TRBJ1-2, with TRBD1 identical over 7 bases. From germline, CDR1 is SGDLS and CDR2 YYNGEE. The length of the CDR3 is 12 residues. V lost 7 bases and J lost 2; bases outside the gene matches: 2. Written as DNA, the CDR3 is TGTGCCAGCGGGGGACAGAACTATGGCTACACCTTC. This codes for CASGGQNYGYTF.

The chain carries TRBV15 and TRBJ1-1; D unclear. The CDR3 contains 14 residues. The germline V gene has CDR1 LNHNV and CDR2 YYDKDF (reference sequence). V was shortened by 3 bases and J by 2 bases, with 10 bases between the two germline ends. The CDR3 reads CATSRPSVNTEAFF. The CDR3 coding sequence is TGTGCCACCAGCAGGCCGTCAGTCAACACTGAAGCTTTCTTT.

As to this clone: This CDR3 is also generated by other DNA sequences in the sample. V and J are TRBV24-1 and TRBJ2-3; D uncertain. This CDR3 is built from 13 residues. V lost 9 bases and J 1 base, leaving 10 bases between the germline ends. Looked up from germline, CDR1 is KGHDR and CDR2 is SFDVKD. CDR3 bases: TGTGCCACCGCCGGTCGTGGCACAGATACGCAGTATTTT. The encoded protein is CATAGRGTDTQYF.

The chain has TRBV10-3 and TRBJ1-6, with D possibly matching TRBD1 (5 bases). This CDR3 is built from 11 residues. V lost 8 bases and J 7 bases, leaving 6 bases between the germline ends. Per the germline V gene, CDR1 is ENHRY and CDR2 is SYGVKD. CDR3 region: CAIGANSPLHF. The DNA of the CDR3 is TGTGCCATCGGGGCAAATTCACCCCTCCACTTT.

The V and J genes are TRBV5-1 and TRBJ2-7, with D tentatively TRBD1 (6 bases). Germline V lookup: CDR1 SGHRS, CDR2 YFSETQ. V shed 0 bases and J shed 0 bases, with 13 bases lying between them. This CDR3 contains 16 residues. This chain's CDR3 is CASSLEQGLSSYEQYF. The CDR3 DNA reads as TGCGCCAGCAGCTTGGAACAGGGCCTGAGCTCCTACGAGCAGTACTTC.

The V call is TRBV9, the J call TRBJ2-7; D not certain. Germline lookup yields CDR1 SGDLS and CDR2 YYNGEE. The CDR3 is made up of 12 amino acids. V lost 3 bases and J lost 0, with 4 bases in between. DNA for the CDR3: TGTGCCAGCAGCGACGGCTCCTACGAGCAGTACTTC. It specifies CASSDGSYEQYF.

The V call is TRBV7-9, the J call TRBJ1-5; D is uncertain. This CDR3 contains 14 residues. The V end was cut by 1 base, the J end by 4 bases, with 8 bases between. Germline V gene sequence: CDR1 SEHNR, CDR2 FQNEAQ (reference sequence). The CDR3 coding sequence is TGTGCCAGCAGCTTAGTACAGCCGAATCAGCCCCAGCATTTT. It codes for CASSLVQPNQPQHF.